These 20 T cell receptor beta chains share one sample of origin, sequenced in a study of blood T cell repertoires in COVID-19. Generated by immunoSEQ multiplex PCR, the TCRdb table keeps only in-frame clones and is missing some. The table includes more than 100,000 clones, 84% detected once. The sample taken for sequencing was peripheral blood. These receptors were collected from a woman younger than 45 who had recovered from COVID-19.

This clone was seen a few times. The CDR3 DNA is TGTGCCAGTACCGCTCGTGGCGGCCCGGAATCACCCCTCCACTTT. This sequence encodes CASTARGGPESPLHF. V is TRBV19 and J is TRBJ1-6; D call uncertain. Germline V lookup: CDR1 LNHDA, CDR2 SQIVND (reference sequence). V lost 7 bases, J lost 10 bases, and 20 bases lay in between. This CDR3 has 15 residues.

The V and J genes are TRBV9 and TRBJ2-1, with TRBD2 matching over 9 bases. The germline V gene encodes CDR1 SGDLS and CDR2 YYNGEE. After removal of 0 bases from V and 6 bases from J, the junction contained 7 bases not matched to a gene. There are 16 residues in the CDR3. For the CDR3, the DNA is TGTGCCAGCAGCGTAGGAGGCGGGAGGGCCGGCAATGAGCAGTTCTTC. Protein sequence: CASSVGGGRAGNEQFF.

This chain uses TRBV2 with TRBJ1-1; the match to TRBD1 covers 9 bases. This CDR3 has 14 residues. Trimming at V came to 5 bases and at J to 5 bases, leaving 6 bases not matched to a gene. Germline V gene lookup returns CDR1 SNHLY and CDR2 FYNNEI. The CDR3 is CASSNGQGLTEAFF. The CDR3 region has the DNA TGTGCCAGCAGTAATGGACAGGGGTTAACTGAAGCTTTCTTT.

The V and J genes are TRBV5-6 and TRBJ2-2; a weak D match, TRBD2 (5 bases). The V gene's germline CDR1 is SGHDT and CDR2 YYEEEE. This CDR3 is built from 13 residues. V was shortened by 5 bases and J by 8 bases, with 13 bases between the two germline ends. The DNA for the CDR3 is TGTGCCAGCAGAGAGGACTCCGATGGGGAGCTGTTTTTT. As protein: CASREDSDGELFF.

In nucleotides, the CDR3 is TGCGCCAGCAGCCAAGGGGGTAGGGGAAACGAAAAACTGTTTTTT. This translates into CASSQGGRGNEKLFF. V is TRBV4-1 and J is TRBJ1-4, with D perhaps matching TRBD1 (5 bases). CDR3 length: 15 amino acids. Germline V CDR1 and CDR2: MGHRA, YSYEKL. Trimming removed 1 base at V and 8 bases at J, with 14 bases between.

The CDR3 DNA sequence: TGTGCCTGGAGTTTGAACATGTACGAGCAGTACTTC. As protein: CAWSLNMYEQYF. The chain couples TRBV30 to TRBJ2-7; D is ambiguous. The CDR3 sequence is 12 residues long. V was pared by 2 bases and J by 4 bases, with 9 bases between. Per germline, CDR1 GTSNPN and CDR2 SVGIG (reference sequence).

This chain uses TRBV6-6 with TRBJ2-5; 10 bases match TRBD1. The CDR3 contains 19 residues. The germline gives CDR1 MNHNY, CDR2 SVGAGI (reference sequence). V shed 6 bases and J 2 bases; nucleotides not matched to a gene: 18. CDR3 coding DNA: TGTGCCAGCAGGCGACAGGGGGCAGGGCTAGCGGTAAATCAAGAGACCCAGTACTTC. It translates to CASRRQGAGLAVNQETQYF.

The chain uses TRBV9 and TRBJ1-1, with D tentatively TRBD1 (6 bases). V was pared by 3 bases and J by 4 bases, with 16 bases between. This CDR3 spans 15 amino acids. CDR1 and CDR2 from the germline V gene are SGDLS and YYNGEE. The DNA for the CDR3 is TGTGCCAGCAGCGCTAGAGGGGGGGCTGGCACTGAAGCTTTCTTT. It translates to CASSARGGAGTEAFF.

This chain joins TRBV3-1 (or the pseudogene TRBV3-2) and TRBJ1-2; 11 bases fit TRBD1. CDR1 is LGHDT, CDR2 YNNKEL, per germline (reference sequence). J was trimmed by 0 bases and V by 8 bases; bases with no gene match: 2. The CDR3 sequence is 14 residues long. The CDR3 DNA is TGTGCCAGCGAGGGACAGGGGGCTAACTATGGCTACACCTTC. Translated, it gives CASEGQGANYGYTF.

The rearrangement links TRBV2 to TRBJ2-7, with TRBD1 matching over 8 bases. The CDR3 runs to 14 residues. Germline V lookup: CDR1 SNHLY, CDR2 FYNNEI. With 6 bases clipped from V and 6 bases from J, the junction kept 10 bases outside the gene matches. The CDR3 DNA is TGTGCCAGCAGACTGAGAACAGGGGGACGCGAGCAGTACTTC. Translated, it gives CASRLRTGGREQYF.

This chain connects TRBV10-2 to TRBJ2-1; TRBD1 agrees at 8 bases. The CDR3 covers 15 residues. Trimming took 6 bases from V and 6 from J; bases not matched to a gene: 10. In germline, CDR1 is WSHSY, CDR2 SAAADI. CDR3 residues: CASRREDREINEQFF. The CDR3, as DNA: TGCGCCAGCAGGAGGGAGGACAGGGAGATCAATGAGCAGTTCTTC.

This sequence joins TRBV5-1 and TRBJ1-1; 7 bases match TRBD1. With V trimmed by 1 base and J by 1 base, 7 bases remained unmatched. CDR1 is SGHRS and CDR2 is YFSETQ in the germline V gene. The CDR3 contains 16 residues. CDR3 sequence reads: CASSLYQGERNTEAFF. CDR3 coding DNA: TGCGCCAGCAGCTTGTACCAGGGGGAAAGGAACACTGAAGCTTTCTTT.

The CDR3 DNA follows: TGTGCCAGCTCACCAAACACGAGGGAGCTGTTTTTT. As protein: CASSPNTRELFF. This rearrangement joins TRBV18 to TRBJ2-2, with no clear D. CDR1 and CDR2 (germline): KGHSH, LQKENI. The CDR3 extends over 12 amino acids. Trimming removed 2 bases at V and 9 bases at J, with 7 bases between.

The chain employs TRBV3-1 (or the pseudogene TRBV3-2) and TRBJ1-2; no firm D call. The CDR3 is made up of 12 amino acids. V dropped 9 bases and J dropped 5 bases, with 13 bases sitting between them. Germline CDR1 LGHDT, CDR2 YNNKEL (reference sequence). The CDR3 loop is CASWYPTYGYTF. The CDR3 DNA follows: TGTGCCAGTTGGTACCCTACTTATGGCTACACCTTC.

The table lists this clone with a count of one. In DNA form, the CDR3 reads TGTGCCAGCGGATACAGCGGGGTCGCGGCCGGGGAGCTGTTTTTT. It encodes CASGYSGVAAGELFF. The chain is built from TRBV27 and TRBJ2-2; TRBD2 aligns across 7 bases. CDR1 is MNHEY and CDR2 is SMNVEV in the germline V gene (reference sequence). V shed 8 bases and J 6 bases; nucleotides not matched to a gene: 12. The CDR3 extends over 15 amino acids.

The gene calls are TRBV5-4 and TRBJ2-3, with 8 bases lining up with TRBD1. Germline trimming cut 4 bases from V and 6 bases from J; bases unmatched to any gene: 4. CDR1 is SGHNT and CDR2 is YYREEE in the germline V gene (reference sequence). This CDR3 spans 13 amino acids. CDR3 region: CASSTNRGDTQYF. DNA of the CDR3: TGTGCCAGCAGCACTAACAGGGGGGATACGCAGTATTTT.

The J gene is TRBJ2-3, the V gene TRBV11-2, with 8 bases identical to TRBD2. Germline V gene lookup returns CDR1 SGHAT and CDR2 FQNNGV. The ends lost 4 bases at V and 1 base at J; junction bases unmatched: 7. This CDR3 comprises 16 residues. The CDR3, as DNA: TGTGCCAGCAGCTCATCACGGGGGGGCCGCACAGATACGCAGTATTTT. Residues: CASSSSRGGRTDTQYF.

The chain employs TRBV7-3 and TRBJ2-1, with a weak D call TRBD2 (5 bases). The CDR3 consists of 13 residues. Germline CDR1 SGHTA, CDR2 FQGTGA. Trimming shortened V by 5 bases and J by 7 bases, and 12 bases separated the two germline ends. In nucleotides, the CDR3 is TGTGCCAGCAGCCCGACTACCGAGAATGAGCAGTTCTTC. Translation: CASSPTTENEQFF.

The V and J genes are TRBV7-2 and TRBJ1-3; no definite D call. V was shortened by 1 base and J by 7 bases, with 11 bases between the two germline ends. Germline CDR1 SGHTA, CDR2 FQGNSA. CDR3 size: 14 residues. The CDR3 protein is CASSLDPGYNTIYF. Written as DNA, the CDR3 is TGTGCCAGCAGCTTAGACCCAGGTTATAACACCATATATTTT.

This chain joins TRBV5-4 and TRBJ1-2, with 8 bases identical to TRBD1. Germline values: CDR1 SGHNT, CDR2 YYREEE (reference sequence). The CDR3 is 15 amino acids. J was trimmed by 0 bases and V by 4 bases; bases with no gene match: 5. The CDR3 loop is CASSTGQGANYGYTF. In DNA form, the CDR3 reads TGTGCCAGCAGCACCGGACAGGGAGCTAACTATGGCTACACCTTC.